This is a list of T cell receptor beta chains from one sample in a study of T cell responses to AZD1222 COVID-19 vaccine. Some clones are missing from TCRdb's copy, which holds only in-frame ones; the method was immunoSEQ multiplex PCR. The table lists roughly 100,000 clones, 82% of them singletons, with approximately 5% in the top ten. Material: peripheral blood, obtained on day 0 of AZD1222 vaccination. These TCRs come from an adult in good health. CDR3s include the opening cysteine and the closing phenylalanine or tryptophan. D genes are given only for firm matches. Only some rows state a clone size, as once, few, many or a class for expanded clones.

D,J,size,V,DNA,CDR3
-,TRBJ1-5,-,TRBV4-1,TGCGCCAGCAGCCAATATCTTAATAGCAATCAGCCCCAGCATTTT,CASSQYLNSNQPQHF
-,TRBJ1-2,-,TRBV6-2/TRBV6-3,TGTGCCAGCAGTACGCAGGGGCGGTATGGCTACACCTTC,CASSTQGRYGYTF
-,TRBJ2-1,-,TRBV11-3,TGTGCCAGCAGCTTCGCCTCGTATAGCTCCTACAATGAGCAGTTCTTC,CASSFASYSSYNEQFF
TRBD2,TRBJ2-3,-,TRBV6-1,TGTGCCAGCAGTCCTAGCGGGGGAAAGCATACGCAGTATTTT,CASSPSGGKHTQYF
-,TRBJ1-1,-,TRBV3-1/TRBV3-2,TGTGCCAGCAGCACCCAGGCGGCTGAAGCTTTCTTT,CASSTQAAEAFF
-,TRBJ2-3,-,TRBV6-2/TRBV6-3,TGTGCCAGCAGTTACCAGAGCACAGATACGCAGTATTTT,CASSYQSTDTQYF
-,TRBJ1-1,-,TRBV10-3,TGTGCCATCAGTGAGCGACAGATGAACACTGAAGCTTTCTTT,CAISERQMNTEAFF
-,TRBJ1-4,few,TRBV7-8,TGTGCCAGCAGCTTTAAGACACGGGGTTGGGAAAAACTGTTTTTT,CASSFKTRGWEKLFF
-,TRBJ1-6,-,TRBV11-3,TGTGCCAGCAGCTTATTATCCAGGAATTCACCCCTCCACTTT,CASSLLSRNSPLHF
-,TRBJ1-3,-,TRBV7-9,TGTGCCAGCAGCCGCCGTCCTATCTCTGGAAACACCATATATTTT,CASSRRPISGNTIYF
-,TRBJ1-2,-,TRBV7-6,TGTGCCAGCAGTCAAGGGGTTGGGTCGGCTAACTATGGCTACACCTTC,CASSQGVGSANYGYTF
-,TRBJ1-1,once,TRBV18,TGTGCCAGCTCACCGTACAGGGATAACACTGAAGCTTTCTTT,CASSPYRDNTEAFF
-,TRBJ1-1,few,TRBV7-8,TGTGCCAGCAGCTCCCTTCCCGCCAGGGCCCCGGGGACTGAAGCTTTCTTT,CASSSLPARAPGTEAFF
-,TRBJ1-2,-,TRBV6-5,TGTGCCAGCAGTTATGACAGTAAGCGGCACTATGGCTACACCTTC,CASSYDSKRHYGYTF
-,TRBJ1-1,-,TRBV12-3/TRBV12-4,TGTGCCAGCAGTTCCCTGGAAGCTTTCTTT,CASSSLEAFF
-,TRBJ1-2,-,TRBV19,TGTGCCACCTCCTCCAGGGCTGGCTACACCTTC,CATSSRAGYTF
-,TRBJ1-4,few,TRBV19,TGTGCCAGTAGTATACGGACAGTGGATGAAAAACTGTTTTTT,CASSIRTVDEKLFF
-,TRBJ1-1,-,TRBV30,TGTGCCTGGACCCCGGTGACAAGGGGAACTGAAGCTTTCTTT,CAWTPVTRGTEAFF
-,TRBJ2-1,-,TRBV18,TGTGCCAGCTCACCAATAATGTTTGCGGGGAATAGATACAATGAGCAGTTCTTC,CASSPIMFAGNRYNEQFF
TRBD1,TRBJ1-3,-,TRBV6-5,TGTGCCAGCCGGACAGGGAACTCTGGAAACACCATATATTTT,CASRTGNSGNTIYF
TRBD1,TRBJ1-1,-,TRBV14,TGTGCCACTGCGACAGGGGCGAACACTGAAGCTTTCTTT,CATATGANTEAFF
TRBD1,TRBJ1-6,-,TRBV6-4,TGTGCCAGCGCCCCAGGACAGGGAGCGGAATCACCCCTCCACTTT,CASAPGQGAESPLHF
-,TRBJ1-3,-,TRBV12-5,TGTGCTAGTGGTTTGGGTGACAGCTCTGGAAACACCATATATTTT,CASGLGDSSGNTIYF
TRBD2,TRBJ2-7,-,TRBV5-4,TGTGCCAGCAGCCCCCCGAGACTAGCGGGGGGGCCCACCGGGGGAGAGCAGTACTTC,CASSPPRLAGGPTGGEQYF
-,TRBJ2-1,-,TRBV11-3,TGTGCCAGCAGCTTAGGTTTTTCCAAATACAATGAGCAGTTCTTC,CASSLGFSKYNEQFF
TRBD1,TRBJ1-6,few,TRBV5-5,TGTGCCAGCAGCTCGACAGGGGGCGATTCACCCCTCCACTTT,CASSSTGGDSPLHF
-,TRBJ2-3,-,TRBV5-1,TGCGCCAGCAGCTTGGATCAAGATACGCAGTATTTT,CASSLDQDTQYF
-,TRBJ1-1,-,TRBV29-1,TGCAGCGCCCTCCTAACTGAAGCTTTCTTT,CSALLTEAFF
-,TRBJ1-2,-,TRBV30,TGTGCCTGGAGCCTATTGATGGGGGGCGGTTATGGCTACACCTTC,CAWSLLMGGGYGYTF
TRBD1,TRBJ1-5,-,TRBV19,TGTGCCAGTAGTAGACGTTCAGGGGGCGGGCGCAATCAGCCCCAGCATTTT,CASSRRSGGGRNQPQHF
TRBD2,TRBJ2-2,-,TRBV29-1,TGCAGCGTTTTAGCGGGGACCGGGGAGCTGTTTTTT,CSVLAGTGELFF
-,TRBJ2-2,-,TRBV30,TGTGCCTGGAGAGGGTTATGGAACACCGGGGAGCTGTTTTTT,CAWRGLWNTGELFF
-,TRBJ2-5,-,TRBV4-1,TGCGCCAGCAGCCAAGGGGCTGAGGACAGACCTAGGGAGACCCAGTACTTC,CASSQGAEDRPRETQYF
-,TRBJ2-5,-,TRBV19,TGTGCCAGTAGTATGAGGAGGTTCGGGGAGACCCAGTACTTC,CASSMRRFGETQYF
-,TRBJ1-1,few,TRBV7-9,TGTGCCAGCAGCCCAAACCTTAGGGAAAACACTGAAGCTTTCTTT,CASSPNLRENTEAFF
-,TRBJ2-6,-,TRBV4-2,TGTGCCAGCAGCCAAGGCGAGGGCTCTGGGGCCAACGTCCTGACTTTC,CASSQGEGSGANVLTF
-,TRBJ1-4,-,TRBV6-5,TGTGCCAGCAGCCCCCGTTTCGGGGAAAAACTGTTTTTT,CASSPRFGEKLFF
-,TRBJ1-4,few,TRBV19,TGTGCCAGTAGATCCCGGGGAGAGGAAAAACTGTTTTTT,CASRSRGEEKLFF
-,TRBJ1-1,-,TRBV7-2,TGTGCCAGCAGCTTAGTGAACACTGAAGCTTTCTTT,CASSLVNTEAFF
-,TRBJ2-5,-,TRBV3-1/TRBV3-2,TGTGCCAGCAGCCAAGAGGGGGCTAGCCGGCGTTTGTCCCAGTACTTC,CASSQEGASRRLSQYF
-,TRBJ2-7,-,TRBV2,TGTGCCAGCAGTGAAGTAGAGTCCTACGAGCAGTACTTC,CASSEVESYEQYF